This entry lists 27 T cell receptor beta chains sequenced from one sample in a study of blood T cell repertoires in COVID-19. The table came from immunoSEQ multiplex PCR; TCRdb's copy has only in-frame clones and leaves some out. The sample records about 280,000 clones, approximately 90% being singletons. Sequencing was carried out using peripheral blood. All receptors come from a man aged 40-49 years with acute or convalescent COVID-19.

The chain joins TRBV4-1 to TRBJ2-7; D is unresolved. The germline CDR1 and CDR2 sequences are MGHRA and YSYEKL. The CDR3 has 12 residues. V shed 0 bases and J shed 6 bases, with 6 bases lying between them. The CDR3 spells CASSQDFSEQYF. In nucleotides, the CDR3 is TGCGCCAGCAGCCAAGATTTCAGCGAGCAGTACTTC.

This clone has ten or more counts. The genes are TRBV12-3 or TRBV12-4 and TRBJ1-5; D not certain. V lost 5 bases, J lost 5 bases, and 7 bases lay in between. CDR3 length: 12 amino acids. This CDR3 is CASSRSYQPQHF. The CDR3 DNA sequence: TGTGCCAGCAGTAGGAGCTATCAGCCCCAGCATTTT.

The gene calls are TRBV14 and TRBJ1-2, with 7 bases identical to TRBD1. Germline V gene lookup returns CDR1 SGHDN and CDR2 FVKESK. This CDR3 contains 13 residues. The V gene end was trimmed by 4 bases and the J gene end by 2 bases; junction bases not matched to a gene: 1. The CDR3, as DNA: TGTGCCAGCAGCCGGGGACAGAACTATGGCTACACCTTC. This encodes CASSRGQNYGYTF.

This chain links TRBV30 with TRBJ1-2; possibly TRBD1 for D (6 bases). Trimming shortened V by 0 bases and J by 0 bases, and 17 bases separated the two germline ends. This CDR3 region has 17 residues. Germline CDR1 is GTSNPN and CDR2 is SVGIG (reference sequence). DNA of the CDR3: TGTGCCTGGAGTGTGGGCAGGGGCCCATTAGCTAACTATGGCTACACCTTC. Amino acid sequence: CAWSVGRGPLANYGYTF. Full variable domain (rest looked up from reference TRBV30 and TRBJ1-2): SQTIHQWPATLVQPVGSPLSLECTVEGTSNPNLYWYRQAAGRGLQLLFYSVGIGQISSEVPQNLSASRPQDRQFILSSKKLLLSDSGFYLCAWSVGRGPLANYGYTFGSGTRLTVV.

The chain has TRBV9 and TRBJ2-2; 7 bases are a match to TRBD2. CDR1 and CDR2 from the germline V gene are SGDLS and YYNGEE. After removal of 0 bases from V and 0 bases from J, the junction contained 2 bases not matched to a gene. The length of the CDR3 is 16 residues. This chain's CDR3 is CASSVAAGTNTGELFF. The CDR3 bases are TGTGCCAGCAGCGTAGCAGCGGGGACGAACACCGGGGAGCTGTTTTTT.

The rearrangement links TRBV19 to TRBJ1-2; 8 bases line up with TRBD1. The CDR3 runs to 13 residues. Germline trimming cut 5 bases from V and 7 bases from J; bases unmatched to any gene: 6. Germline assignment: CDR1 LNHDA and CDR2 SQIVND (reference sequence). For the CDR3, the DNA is TGTGCCAGTAGTCTCGGACAGGGACTTGGCTACACCTTC. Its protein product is CASSLGQGLGYTF.

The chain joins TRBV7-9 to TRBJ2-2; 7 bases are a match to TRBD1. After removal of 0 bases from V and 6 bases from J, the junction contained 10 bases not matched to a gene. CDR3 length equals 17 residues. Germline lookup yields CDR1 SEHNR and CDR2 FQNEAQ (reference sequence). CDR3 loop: CASSLASSGGPAGELFF. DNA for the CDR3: TGTGCCAGCAGCTTAGCGTCTTCAGGGGGACCCGCCGGGGAGCTGTTTTTT. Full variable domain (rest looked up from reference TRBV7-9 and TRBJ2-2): DTGVSQNPRHKITKRGQNVTFRCDPISEHNRLYWYRQTLGQGPEFLTYFQNEAQLEKSRLLSDRFSAERPKGSFSTLEIQRTEQGDSAMYLCASSLASSGGPAGELFFGEGSRLTVL.

CDR3 DNA: TGCGCCAGCAGCTGGGGTCACGGGGGTAATGAAAAACTGTTTTTT. Its translation: CASSWGHGGNEKLFF. The chain links TRBV5-1 to TRBJ1-4, with a possible D match to TRBD1 (5 bases). The CDR3 runs 15 residues. Trimming left V 3 bases short and J 4 bases short, with 13 bases between. Germline V gene lookup returns CDR1 SGHRS and CDR2 YFSETQ. Based on the CDR3 plus reference TRBV5-1 and TRBJ1-4, the full variable domain is KAGVTQTPRYLIKTRGQQVTLSCSPISGHRSVSWYQQTPGQGLQFLFEYFSETQRNKGNFPGRFSGRQFSNSRSEMNVSTLELGDSALYLCASSWGHGGNEKLFFGSGTQLSVL.

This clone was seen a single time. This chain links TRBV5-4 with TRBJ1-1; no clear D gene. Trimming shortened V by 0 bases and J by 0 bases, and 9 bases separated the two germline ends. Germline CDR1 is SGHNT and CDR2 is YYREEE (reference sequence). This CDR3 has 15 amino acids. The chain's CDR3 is CASSLGNSLNTEAFF. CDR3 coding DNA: TGTGCCAGCAGCTTGGGAAACAGCTTGAACACTGAAGCTTTCTTT.

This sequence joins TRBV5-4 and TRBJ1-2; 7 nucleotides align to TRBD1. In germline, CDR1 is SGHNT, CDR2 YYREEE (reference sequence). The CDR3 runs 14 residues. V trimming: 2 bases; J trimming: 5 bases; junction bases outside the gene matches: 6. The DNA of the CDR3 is TGTGCCAGCAGCTTTACCGGGACAGCATATGGCTACACCTTC. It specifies CASSFTGTAYGYTF.

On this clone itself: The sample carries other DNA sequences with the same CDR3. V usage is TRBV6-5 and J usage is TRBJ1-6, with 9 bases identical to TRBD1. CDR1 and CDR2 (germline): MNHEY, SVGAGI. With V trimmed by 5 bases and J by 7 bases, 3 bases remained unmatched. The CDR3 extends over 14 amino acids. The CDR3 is CASSRQGGNSPLHF. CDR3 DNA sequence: TGTGCCAGCAGTCGACAGGGGGGAAATTCACCCCTCCACTTT.

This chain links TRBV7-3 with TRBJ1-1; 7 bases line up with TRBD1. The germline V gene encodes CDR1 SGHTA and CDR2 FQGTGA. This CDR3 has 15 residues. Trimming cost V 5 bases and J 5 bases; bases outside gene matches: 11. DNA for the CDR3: TGTGCCAGCAGCACGGACGGACAGGCGGGAACTGAAGCTTTCTTT. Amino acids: CASSTDGQAGTEAFF.

CDR3 residues: CASSLTGGFYEQYF. CDR3 bases: TGTGCCAGCAGCCTGACAGGGGGCTTCTACGAGCAGTACTTC. V is TRBV3-1 (or the pseudogene TRBV3-2) and J is TRBJ2-7; 10 bases align to TRBD1. Per the germline V gene, CDR1 is LGHDT and CDR2 is YNNKEL (reference sequence). Trimming cost V 4 bases and J 3 bases; bases outside gene matches: 3. CDR3 length equals 14 residues.

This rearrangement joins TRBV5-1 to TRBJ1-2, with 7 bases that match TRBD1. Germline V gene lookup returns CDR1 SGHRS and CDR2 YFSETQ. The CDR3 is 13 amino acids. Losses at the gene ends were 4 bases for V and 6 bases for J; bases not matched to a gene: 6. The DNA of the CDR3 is TGCGCCAGCAGCGTCAAAGGGGGCGATGGCTACACCTTC. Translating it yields CASSVKGGDGYTF. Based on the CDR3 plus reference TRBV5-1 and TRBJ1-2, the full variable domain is KAGVTQTPRYLIKTRGQQVTLSCSPISGHRSVSWYQQTPGQGLQFLFEYFSETQRNKGNFPGRFSGRQFSNSRSEMNVSTLELGDSALYLCASSVKGGDGYTFGSGTRLTVV.

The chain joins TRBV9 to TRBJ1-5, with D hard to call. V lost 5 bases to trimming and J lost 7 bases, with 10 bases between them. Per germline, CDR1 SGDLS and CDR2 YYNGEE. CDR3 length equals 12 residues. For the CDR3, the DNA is TGTGCCAGCAGTAACACGGGGCAGCCCCAGCATTTT. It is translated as CASSNTGQPQHF.

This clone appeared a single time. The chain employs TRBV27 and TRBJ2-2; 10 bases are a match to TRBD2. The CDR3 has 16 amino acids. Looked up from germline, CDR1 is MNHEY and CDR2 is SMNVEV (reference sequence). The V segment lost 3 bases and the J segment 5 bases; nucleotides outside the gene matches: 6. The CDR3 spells CASSFGAGGPTGELFF. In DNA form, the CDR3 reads TGTGCCAGCAGTTTTGGAGCGGGGGGGCCTACCGGGGAGCTGTTTTTT.

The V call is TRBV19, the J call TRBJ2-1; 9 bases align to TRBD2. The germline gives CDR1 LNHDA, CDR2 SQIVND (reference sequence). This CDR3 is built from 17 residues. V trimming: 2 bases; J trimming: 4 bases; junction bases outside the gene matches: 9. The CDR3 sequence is CASSISGASGAYNEQFF. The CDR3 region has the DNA TGTGCCAGTAGTATAAGTGGGGCTAGCGGGGCATACAATGAGCAGTTCTTC.

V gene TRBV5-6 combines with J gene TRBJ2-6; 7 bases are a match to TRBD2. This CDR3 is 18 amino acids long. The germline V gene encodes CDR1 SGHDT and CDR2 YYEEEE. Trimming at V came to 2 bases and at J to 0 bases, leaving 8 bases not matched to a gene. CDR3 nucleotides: TGTGCCAGCAGCTTACGGGGGGTACTCCTCTCTGGGGCCAACGTCCTGACTTTC. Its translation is CASSLRGVLLSGANVLTF. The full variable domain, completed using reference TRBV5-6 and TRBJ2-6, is DAGVTQSPTHLIKTRGQQVTLRCSPKSGHDTVSWYQQALGQGPQFIFQYYEEEERQRGNFPDRFSGHQFPNYSSELNVNALLLGDSALYLCASSLRGVLLSGANVLTFGAGSRLTVL.

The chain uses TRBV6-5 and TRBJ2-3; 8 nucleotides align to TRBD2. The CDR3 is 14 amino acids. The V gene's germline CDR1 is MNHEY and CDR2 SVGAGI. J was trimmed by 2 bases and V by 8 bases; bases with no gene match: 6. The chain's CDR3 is CASGKRGYTDTQYF. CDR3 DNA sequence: TGTGCCAGCGGCAAGCGGGGGTACACAGATACGCAGTATTTT.

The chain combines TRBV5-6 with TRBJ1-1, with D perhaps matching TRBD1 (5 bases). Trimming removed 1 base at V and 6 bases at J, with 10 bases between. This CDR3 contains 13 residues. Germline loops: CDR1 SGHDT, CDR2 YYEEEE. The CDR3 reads CASSLYRTAEAFF. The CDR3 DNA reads TGTGCCAGCAGCTTGTACAGGACCGCTGAAGCTTTCTTT.

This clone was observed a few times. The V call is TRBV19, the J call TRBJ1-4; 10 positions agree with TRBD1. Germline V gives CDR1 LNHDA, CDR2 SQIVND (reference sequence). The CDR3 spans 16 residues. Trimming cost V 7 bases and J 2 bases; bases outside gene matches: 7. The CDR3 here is CASIGTGDGTNEKLFF. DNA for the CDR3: TGTGCCAGTATTGGGACAGGGGATGGGACTAATGAAAAACTGTTTTTT. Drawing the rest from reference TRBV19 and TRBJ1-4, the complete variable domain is DGGITQSPKYLFRKEGQNVTLSCEQNLNHDAMYWYRQDPGQGLRLIYYSQIVNDFQKGDIAEGYSVSREKKESFPLTVTSAQKNPTAFYLCASIGTGDGTNEKLFFGSGTQLSVL.

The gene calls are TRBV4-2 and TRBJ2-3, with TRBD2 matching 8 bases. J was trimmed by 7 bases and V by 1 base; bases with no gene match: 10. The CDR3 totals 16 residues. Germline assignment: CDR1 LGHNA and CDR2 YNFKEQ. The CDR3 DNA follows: TGTGCCAGCAGCCAAGGAGAGATAGGACTAGCCTATACGCAGTATTTT. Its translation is CASSQGEIGLAYTQYF.

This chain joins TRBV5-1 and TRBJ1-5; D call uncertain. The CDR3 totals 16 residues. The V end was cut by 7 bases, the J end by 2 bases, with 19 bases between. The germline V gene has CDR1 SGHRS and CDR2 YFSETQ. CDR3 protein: CASGLHVEGGNQPQHF. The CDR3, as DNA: TGCGCCAGCGGCCTCCATGTGGAAGGAGGCAATCAGCCCCAGCATTTT. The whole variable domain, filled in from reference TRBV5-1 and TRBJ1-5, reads KAGVTQTPRYLIKTRGQQVTLSCSPISGHRSVSWYQQTPGQGLQFLFEYFSETQRNKGNFPGRFSGRQFSNSRSEMNVSTLELGDSALYLCASGLHVEGGNQPQHFGDGTRLSIL.

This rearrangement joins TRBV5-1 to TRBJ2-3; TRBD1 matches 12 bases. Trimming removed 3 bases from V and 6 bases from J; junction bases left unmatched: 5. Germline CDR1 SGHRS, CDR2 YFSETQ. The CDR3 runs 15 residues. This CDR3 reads CASSSGQGAGDTQYF. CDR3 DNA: TGCGCCAGCAGCTCGGGACAGGGGGCTGGGGATACGCAGTATTTT.

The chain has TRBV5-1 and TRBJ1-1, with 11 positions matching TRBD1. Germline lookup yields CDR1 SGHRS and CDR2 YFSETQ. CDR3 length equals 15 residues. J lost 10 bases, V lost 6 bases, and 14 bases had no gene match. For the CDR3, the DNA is TGCGCCAGCACTGGGACAGGGGGGCCCTCTAAAGGAGCTTTCTTT. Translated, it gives CASTGTGGPSKGAFF.

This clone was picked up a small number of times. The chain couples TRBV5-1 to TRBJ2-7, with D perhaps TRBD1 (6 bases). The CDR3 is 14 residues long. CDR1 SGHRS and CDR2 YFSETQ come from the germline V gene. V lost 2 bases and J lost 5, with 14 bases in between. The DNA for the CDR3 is TGCGCCAGCAGCTTACAGGGTGACAAACACGAGCAGTACTTC. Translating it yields CASSLQGDKHEQYF.

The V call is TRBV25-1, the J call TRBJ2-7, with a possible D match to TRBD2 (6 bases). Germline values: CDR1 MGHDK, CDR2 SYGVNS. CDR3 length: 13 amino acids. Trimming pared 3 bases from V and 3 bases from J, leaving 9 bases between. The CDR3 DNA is TGTGCCAGCAGTGATGGGGGGATCTACGAGCAGTACTTC. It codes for CASSDGGIYEQYF.